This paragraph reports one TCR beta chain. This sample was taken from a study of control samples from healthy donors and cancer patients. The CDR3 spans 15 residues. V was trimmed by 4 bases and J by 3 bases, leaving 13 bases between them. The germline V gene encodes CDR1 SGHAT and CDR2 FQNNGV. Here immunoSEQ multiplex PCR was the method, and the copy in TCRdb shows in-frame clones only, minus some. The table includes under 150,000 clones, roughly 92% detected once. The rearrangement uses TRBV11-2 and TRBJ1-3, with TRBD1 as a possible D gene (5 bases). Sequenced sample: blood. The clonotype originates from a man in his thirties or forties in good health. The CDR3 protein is CASSSWDVNGNTIYF. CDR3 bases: TGTGCCAGCAGCTCCTGGGACGTTAATGGAAACACCATATATTTT. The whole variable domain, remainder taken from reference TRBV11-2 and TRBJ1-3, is EAGVAQSPRYKIIEKRQSVAFWCNPISGHATLYWYQQILGQGPKLLIQFQNNGVVDDSQLPKDRFSAERLKGVDSTLKIQPAKLEDSAVYLCASSSWDVNGNTIYFGEGSWLTVV.